Listed here are 30 T cell receptor beta chains from one sample, sequenced in a study of T cells in tuberculosis. Measured with immunoSEQ multiplex PCR; TCRdb has only the in-frame clones, and not every one. The data hold 30,000 to 35,000 clones, with roughly 92% observed a single time. Sequenced sample: PBMCs. The receptors come from a donor aged 10 to 29 with latent tuberculosis or without tuberculosis infection.

The V and J genes are TRBV6-5 and TRBJ2-7, with 7 bases lining up with TRBD2. The germline V gene encodes CDR1 MNHEY and CDR2 SVGAGI. The CDR3 loop spans 16 amino acids. The V gene end was trimmed by 3 bases and the J gene end by 3 bases; junction bases not matched to a gene: 11. The CDR3 DNA reads TGTGCCAGCAGTTATGGGTCTAGCGGAACTCACTACGAGCAGTACTTC. Its protein product is CASSYGSSGTHYEQYF.

The chain joins TRBV7-9 to TRBJ1-1; D unresolved. The CDR3 extends over 12 amino acids. Germline assignment: CDR1 SEHNR and CDR2 FQNEAQ (reference sequence). V was shortened by 6 bases and J by 1 base, with 6 bases between the two germline ends. The CDR3 sequence is CASRMRNTEAFF. The CDR3 nucleotides are TGTGCCAGCAGGATGAGGAACACTGAAGCTTTCTTT.

This rearrangement joins TRBV5-1 to TRBJ1-2; D is possibly TRBD1 (6 bases). This CDR3 has 14 residues. V lost 3 bases and J lost 2, with 11 bases in between. Germline loops: CDR1 SGHRS, CDR2 YFSETQ. CDR3 DNA sequence: TGCGCCAGCAGCTCCCCACAGGGAAACTATGGCTACACCTTC. Translating it yields CASSSPQGNYGYTF.

The chain couples TRBV5-4 to TRBJ2-5, with a weak D call TRBD2 (5 bases). Trimming cost V 1 base and J 4 bases, with 11 bases left between them. This CDR3 is built from 14 residues. Germline V CDR1 and CDR2: SGHNT, YYREEE (reference sequence). This chain's CDR3 is CASSLWASRETQYF. CDR3 nucleotides: TGTGCCAGCAGCTTGTGGGCTAGCAGAGAGACCCAGTACTTC.

The V call is TRBV10-3, the J call TRBJ1-3; D perhaps matches TRBD1 (5 bases). Germline V gene lookup returns CDR1 ENHRY and CDR2 SYGVKD. V lost 7 bases and J 0 bases, leaving 7 bases between the germline ends. The CDR3 runs 13 residues. The CDR3 nucleotides are TGTGCCATCACGGGGGTCTCTGGAAACACCATATATTTT. The encoded protein is CAITGVSGNTIYF.

The rearrangement uses TRBV28 and TRBJ2-3; TRBD1 matches at 7 bases. Germline CDR1 MDHEN, CDR2 SYDVKM. Trimming removed 2 bases from V and 0 bases from J; junction bases left unmatched: 5. This CDR3 is 16 amino acids long. CDR3 loop: CASSLTGVISTDTQYF. For the CDR3, the DNA is TGTGCCAGCAGTTTAACAGGGGTAATAAGCACAGATACGCAGTATTTT.

The genes are TRBV5-4 and TRBJ2-7; D may be TRBD1 (6 bases). Trimming shortened V by 4 bases and J by 3 bases, and 14 bases separated the two germline ends. CDR1 and CDR2 from the germline V gene are SGHNT and YYREEE (reference sequence). The CDR3 is made up of 14 amino acids. The DNA of the CDR3 is TGTGCCAGCAGCCGTTCCAGGACAGACTACGAGCAGTACTTC. It is translated as CASSRSRTDYEQYF.

The chain couples TRBV11-3 to TRBJ2-3, with D perhaps TRBD2 (6 bases). Trimming took off 2 bases at V and 3 bases at J, with 9 bases between the two ends. This CDR3 is 14 amino acids long. In germline, CDR1 is SGHNT, CDR2 YENEEA. The CDR3 DNA sequence: TGTGCCAGCAGCTTATCGGGGGATACAGATACGCAGTATTTT. As protein: CASSLSGDTDTQYF.

This chain links TRBV29-1 with TRBJ2-7; 7 bases map to TRBD1. The CDR3 is 14 residues long. With 4 bases clipped from V and 0 bases from J, the junction kept 6 bases outside the gene matches. Germline V lookup: CDR1 SQVTM, CDR2 ANQGSEA. The CDR3 DNA reads as TGCAGCGTTGGGACAGGCGCCAGCTCCTACGAGCAGTACTTC. It translates to CSVGTGASSYEQYF.

The chain uses TRBV27 and TRBJ1-1; D uncertain. CDR3 length equals 14 residues. CDR1 MNHEY and CDR2 SMNVEV come from the germline V gene (reference sequence). V was trimmed by 1 base and J by 11 bases, leaving 17 bases between them. The CDR3 region has the DNA TGTGCCAGCAGTTTATTCTTGCCGCCGACTGGGGCTTTCTTT. It codes for CASSLFLPPTGAFF.

This chain joins TRBV5-4 and TRBJ2-7, with 9 positions matching TRBD1. Germline CDR1 SGHNT, CDR2 YYREEE (reference sequence). The V gene end was trimmed by 4 bases and the J gene end by 1 base; junction bases not matched to a gene: 6. This CDR3 is built from 15 residues. CDR3 DNA: TGTGCCAGCAGCCCGGGACAGGGTAGATCCTACGAGCAGTACTTC. Its protein is CASSPGQGRSYEQYF.

The chain employs TRBV2 and TRBJ2-5; D perhaps matches TRBD2 (5 bases). The germline gives CDR1 SNHLY, CDR2 FYNNEI. Trimming took off 2 bases at V and 3 bases at J, with 7 bases between the two ends. The CDR3 is 13 amino acids. The CDR3 region is CASSELEEETQYF. Here the CDR3 DNA reads TGTGCCAGCAGTGAATTGGAGGAAGAGACCCAGTACTTC.

CDR3 residues: CASSTVRGRRYNYGYTF. The CDR3 DNA sequence: TGTGCCAGCAGTACCGTCAGGGGGCGCAGGTATAACTATGGCTACACCTTC. The rearrangement links TRBV28 to TRBJ1-2, with 8 positions matching TRBD1. Germline V gives CDR1 MDHEN, CDR2 SYDVKM. The trim removed 5 bases at V and 1 base at J, leaving 12 bases unmatched. The CDR3 has 17 amino acids.

J is TRBJ2-7 and V is TRBV19; D is uncertain. Germline CDR1 and CDR2: LNHDA and SQIVND (reference sequence). V lost 5 bases and J 0 bases, leaving 14 bases between the germline ends. The CDR3 length is 15 residues. The CDR3 DNA sequence: TGTGCCAGTAGTCCTTCCGTCCGTAGCTCCTACGAGCAGTACTTC. It encodes CASSPSVRSSYEQYF.

The chain combines TRBV6-5 with TRBJ2-7; 11 positions match TRBD2. Germline loops: CDR1 MNHEY, CDR2 SVGAGI. With V trimmed by 6 bases and J by 0 bases, 1 base remained unmatched. The CDR3 contains 14 residues. CDR3 in amino acids: CASRLAGVSYEQYF. CDR3 coding DNA: TGTGCCAGCAGACTAGCGGGAGTCTCCTACGAGCAGTACTTC.

The chain links TRBV7-9 to TRBJ2-7, with 8 bases that match TRBD2. The CDR3 is 13 residues long. Germline CDR1 reads SEHNR; CDR2 reads FQNEAQ (reference sequence). V dropped 4 bases and J dropped 4; count of bases not matched to a gene: 3. The CDR3 DNA sequence: TGTGCCAGCAGCTATGGCGGGGGGTACGAGCAGTACTTC. It specifies CASSYGGGYEQYF.

The V and J genes are TRBV19 and TRBJ1-1, with TRBD1 matching over 8 bases. The V gene's germline CDR1 is LNHDA and CDR2 SQIVND (reference sequence). This CDR3 contains 15 residues. Trimming took 2 bases from V and 4 from J; bases not matched to a gene: 6. The CDR3 nucleotides are TGTGCCAGTAGTATACTCGACAGGGGAGCCACTGAAGCTTTCTTT. Translation gives CASSILDRGATEAFF.

The chain has TRBV27 and TRBJ2-7, with D possibly matching TRBD2 (6 bases). The CDR3 loop spans 16 amino acids. V was shortened by 6 bases and J by 1 base, with 19 bases between the two germline ends. The germline CDR1 and CDR2 sequences are MNHEY and SMNVEV (reference sequence). The CDR3 DNA sequence: TGTGCCAGCAGCAATTCCTACGGGACTCAGTCCTACGAGCAGTACTTC. Residues: CASSNSYGTQSYEQYF.

The chain carries TRBV14 and TRBJ2-7; 7 nucleotides line up with TRBD1. Germline CDR1 is SGHDN and CDR2 is FVKESK. This CDR3 is 14 amino acids long. V shed 9 bases and J 1 base; nucleotides not matched to a gene: 9. The CDR3: CASAVGTVSYEQYF. DNA of the CDR3: TGTGCCAGTGCGGTGGGGACAGTATCCTACGAGCAGTACTTC.

The chain carries TRBV2 and TRBJ1-4; D is possibly TRBD1 (5 bases). The germline V and J ends were trimmed by 6 bases and 10 bases, with 18 bases remaining between them. This CDR3 is 14 amino acids long. From germline, CDR1 is SNHLY and CDR2 FYNNEI. In DNA form, the CDR3 reads TGTGCCAGCAGCCTTGGTGGGGCTTGGGTAAAACTGTTTTTT. Translated: CASSLGGAWVKLFF.

The table lists this clone with a count of one. The V and J genes are TRBV7-9 and TRBJ1-2, with 7 bases that match TRBD1. Germline V CDR1 and CDR2: SEHNR, FQNEAQ (reference sequence). V lost 0 bases to trimming and J lost 4 bases; unmatched junction nucleotides: 17. CDR3 length: 19 residues. The CDR3 region is CASSLARGTAITGAYGYTF. In DNA, the CDR3 is TGTGCCAGCAGCTTAGCCCGCGGGACAGCTATAACTGGGGCCTATGGCTACACCTTC.

Only one count was recorded for this clone. The rearrangement joins TRBV7-2 to TRBJ2-4; 7 bases map to TRBD1. The CDR3 is 14 residues long. From germline, CDR1 is SGHTA and CDR2 FQGNSA. After removal of 1 base from V and 9 bases from J, the junction contained 6 bases not matched to a gene. The CDR3 region is CASSLGAGGRIQYF. The CDR3 nucleotides are TGTGCCAGCAGCTTAGGGGCAGGGGGACGCATTCAGTACTTC.

The rearrangement joins TRBV9 to TRBJ1-6; 9 nucleotides align to TRBD1. Losses at the gene ends were 2 bases for V and 6 bases for J; bases not matched to a gene: 3. The CDR3 is 15 amino acids. The V gene's germline CDR1 is SGDLS and CDR2 YYNGEE. CDR3 protein: CASSVGTGPNSPLHF. CDR3 bases: TGTGCCAGCAGCGTGGGGACAGGGCCTAATTCACCCCTCCACTTT.

This chain links TRBV28 with TRBJ2-2; 10 positions match TRBD2. Germline values: CDR1 MDHEN, CDR2 SYDVKM. The CDR3 sequence is 16 residues long. V lost 6 bases to trimming and J lost 7 bases; unmatched junction nucleotides: 11. The CDR3 spells CASSRGVAGGFGELFF. The CDR3 bases are TGTGCCAGCAGCCGCGGGGTAGCGGGAGGATTCGGGGAGCTGTTTTTT.

The V call is TRBV27, the J call TRBJ1-4; no reliable D call. Per germline, CDR1 MNHEY and CDR2 SMNVEV (reference sequence). The CDR3 has 14 amino acids. With 5 bases removed from V and 3 bases from J, the gap between germline ends came to 10 bases. CDR3 sequence reads: CASSGWGANEKLFF. CDR3 nucleotide sequence: TGTGCCAGCAGTGGGTGGGGAGCTAATGAAAAACTGTTTTTT.

The chain carries TRBV2 and TRBJ1-1; D not resolved. Trimming took off 3 bases at V and 0 bases at J, with 5 bases between the two ends. The CDR3 runs 13 residues. Germline CDR1 and CDR2: SNHLY and FYNNEI. The CDR3 loop reads CASSDSLNTEAFF. The CDR3 DNA reads TGTGCCAGCAGTGACAGTTTGAACACTGAAGCTTTCTTT.

The chain couples TRBV15 to TRBJ1-2; possibly TRBD1 for D (6 bases). Germline V gene sequence: CDR1 LNHNV, CDR2 YYDKDF (reference sequence). This CDR3 has 16 residues. Trimming cost V 0 bases and J 2 bases, with 13 bases left between them. The CDR3 sequence: CATSRDRGRSNYGYTF. CDR3 nucleotides: TGTGCCACCAGCAGAGACAGGGGCCGGTCAAACTATGGCTACACCTTC.

The chain couples TRBV2 to TRBJ1-5; 7 positions agree with TRBD1. There are 16 residues in the CDR3. Germline CDR1 reads SNHLY; CDR2 reads FYNNEI. V lost 6 bases to trimming and J lost 3 bases; unmatched junction nucleotides: 11. The CDR3 DNA is TGTGCCAGCAGCCTCCTTAAGGGACAGCACAATCAGCCCCAGCATTTT. Translated, it gives CASSLLKGQHNQPQHF.

The chain combines TRBV5-6 with TRBJ1-2, with 10 nucleotides matching TRBD1. J was trimmed by 6 bases and V by 0 bases; bases with no gene match: 8. The CDR3 covers 16 residues. CDR1 SGHDT and CDR2 YYEEEE come from the germline V gene. The CDR3 region has the DNA TGTGCCAGCAGCTTGGGGGACAGGGGCAAACCTCATGGCTACACCTTC. This translates into CASSLGDRGKPHGYTF.

The rearrangement links TRBV6-4 to TRBJ2-1; tentatively, D is TRBD2 (5 bases). Germline CDR1 reads MRHNA; CDR2 reads SNTAGT. The CDR3 sequence is 14 residues long. V was trimmed by 0 bases and J by 7 bases, leaving 10 bases between them. CDR3 DNA: TGTGCCAGCAGTGACTCCCTGGGAGTAAATGAGCAGTTCTTC. It translates to CASSDSLGVNEQFF.